These T cell receptor beta chains were read from a single sample in a study of vaccination and CD4 T cells after COVID-19. These receptors have no identified antigens. TCRdb redid the calling of the PCR reads with MiXCR, one entry per CDR3 protein. The data hold 20,000 or so distinct CDR3 sequences, with over 55% observed a single time. The sequencing here drew on CD4+ T cells from blood, cultured in vitro, taken after SARS-CoV-2 vaccination. These receptors were collected from a human donor who had recovered from COVID-19. Each CDR3 is given with its conserved first and last residue. A D gene is named only where the DNA matches it firmly. Clone sizes are given selectively: once, few, many, or a class where the clone is expanded.

d_call,j_call,v_call,clone_size,cdr3_aa,cdr3_nt
.,TRBJ1-5,TRBV12-3/TRBV12-4,.,CASSLGRSDQPQHF,TGTGCCAGCAGTTTAGGGAGGAGTGATCAGCCCCAGCATTTT
.,TRBJ1-2,TRBV20-1,few,CSASRPQDNYGYTF,TGCAGTGCTAGTCGTCCACAGGATAACTATGGCTACACCTTC
.,TRBJ2-5,TRBV6-1,.,CASSSIYPPETQYF,TGTGCCAGCAGCTCGATCTATCCGCCAGAGACCCAGTACTTC
.,TRBJ1-2,TRBV6-1,few,CASRIGLTAANYGYTF,TGTGCCAGCAGAATAGGACTTACCGCCGCTAACTATGGCTACACCTTC
.,TRBJ1-2,TRBV6-1,.,CASTNGGRARPNYGYTF,TGTGCCAGCACCAATGGGGGAAGGGCCCGCCCTAACTATGGCTACACCTTC
.,TRBJ1-5,TRBV27,.,CASSPPGGLHQPQHF,TGTGCCAGCAGTCCTCCGGGGGGACTACATCAGCCCCAGCATTTT
.,TRBJ1-1,TRBV19,.,CASSIRVGNTEAFF,TGTGCCAGTAGTATCAGGGTCGGGAACACTGAAGCTTTCTTT
TRBD2,TRBJ2-1,TRBV20-1,.,CSARGVAGGTREQFF,TGCAGTGCTAGAGGGGTAGCGGGAGGAACACGTGAGCAGTTCTTC
TRBD2,TRBJ2-5,TRBV6-5,few,CASSSSGTQETQYF,TGTGCCAGCAGTTCTAGCGGGACTCAAGAGACCCAGTACTTC
.,TRBJ1-2,TRBV19,few,CASTPGVTALYGYTF,TGTGCCAGTACCCCGGGCGTCACAGCCCTCTATGGCTACACCTTC
TRBD1,TRBJ2-2,TRBV24-1,.,CATSRSGTGNTGELFF,TGTGCCACCAGTAGGTCCGGGACAGGGAACACCGGGGAGCTGTTTTTT